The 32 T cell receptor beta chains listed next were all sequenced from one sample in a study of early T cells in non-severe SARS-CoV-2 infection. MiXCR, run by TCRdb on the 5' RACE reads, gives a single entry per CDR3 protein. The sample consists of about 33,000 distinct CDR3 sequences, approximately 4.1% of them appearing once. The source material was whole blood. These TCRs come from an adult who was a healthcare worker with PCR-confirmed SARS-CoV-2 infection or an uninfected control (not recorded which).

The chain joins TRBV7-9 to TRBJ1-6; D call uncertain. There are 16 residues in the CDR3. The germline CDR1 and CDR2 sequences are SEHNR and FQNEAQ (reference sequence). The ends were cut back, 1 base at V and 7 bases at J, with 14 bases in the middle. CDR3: CASSLGTAGANSPLHF. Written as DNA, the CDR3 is TGTGCCAGCAGCTTAGGGACGGCCGGCGCGAATTCACCCCTCCACTTT.

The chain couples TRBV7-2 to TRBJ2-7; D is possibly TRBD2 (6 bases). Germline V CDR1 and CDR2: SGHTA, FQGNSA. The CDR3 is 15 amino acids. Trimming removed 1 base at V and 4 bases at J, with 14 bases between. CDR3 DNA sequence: TGTGCCAGCAGCTTAGATTCAAGCGGGTCGTACGAGCAGTACTTC. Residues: CASSLDSSGSYEQYF.

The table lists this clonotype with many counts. The CDR3 is CAGRTGEGGELFF. The CDR3 coding sequence is TGTGCCGGCCGGACAGGGGAAGGCGGGGAGCTGTTTTTT. This rearrangement joins TRBV12-3 or TRBV12-4 to TRBJ2-2, with 9 bases aligning to TRBD1. V lost 11 bases to trimming and J lost 7 bases; unmatched junction nucleotides: 8. The CDR3 runs 13 residues.

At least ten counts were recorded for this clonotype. CDR3 residues: CASSLGRGDEQFF. The CDR3 DNA follows: TGTGCCAGCAGCTTAGGGCGGGGAGATGAGCAGTTCTTC. The rearrangement joins TRBV7-6 to TRBJ2-1; possible D gene TRBD2, 6 bases. Trimming stripped 1 base from V and 8 bases from J, with 9 bases between. Per germline, CDR1 SGHVS and CDR2 FNYEAQ. The CDR3 has 13 amino acids.

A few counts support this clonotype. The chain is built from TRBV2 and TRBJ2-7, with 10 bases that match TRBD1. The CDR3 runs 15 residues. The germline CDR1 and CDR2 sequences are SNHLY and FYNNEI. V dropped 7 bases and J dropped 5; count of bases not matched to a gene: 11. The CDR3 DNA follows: TGTGCCAGCAAGGCCGGGACAGGGGTCCCCAACGAGCAGTACTTC. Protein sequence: CASKAGTGVPNEQYF.

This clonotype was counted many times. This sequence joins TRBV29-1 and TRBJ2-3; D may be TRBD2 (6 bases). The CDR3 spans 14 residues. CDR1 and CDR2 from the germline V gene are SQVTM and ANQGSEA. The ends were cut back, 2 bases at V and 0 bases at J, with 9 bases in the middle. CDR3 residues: CSVESSGSTDTQYF. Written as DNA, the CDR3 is TGCAGCGTTGAAAGTAGCGGTAGCACAGATACGCAGTATTTT.

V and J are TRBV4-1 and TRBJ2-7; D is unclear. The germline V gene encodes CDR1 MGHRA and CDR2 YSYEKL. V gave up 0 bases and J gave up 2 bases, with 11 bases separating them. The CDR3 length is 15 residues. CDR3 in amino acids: CASSQDYPGPYEQYV. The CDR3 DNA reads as TGCGCCAGCAGCCAAGATTATCCGGGCCCCTACGAGCAGTACGTC.

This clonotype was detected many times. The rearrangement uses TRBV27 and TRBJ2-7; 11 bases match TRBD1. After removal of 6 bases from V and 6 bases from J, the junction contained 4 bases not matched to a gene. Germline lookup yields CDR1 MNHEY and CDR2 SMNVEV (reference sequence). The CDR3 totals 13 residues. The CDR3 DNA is TGTGCCAGCAGAGGACAGGGGGCTGTCGAGCAGTACTTC. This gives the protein CASRGQGAVEQYF.

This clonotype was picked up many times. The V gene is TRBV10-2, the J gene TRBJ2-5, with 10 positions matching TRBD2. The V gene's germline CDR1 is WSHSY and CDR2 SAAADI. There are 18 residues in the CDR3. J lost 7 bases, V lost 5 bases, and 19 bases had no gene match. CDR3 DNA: TGCGCCAGCAGTACACGGACTAGCGGTCCGGGGAGAGAGAGGACCCAGTACTTC. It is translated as CASSTRTSGPGRERTQYF.

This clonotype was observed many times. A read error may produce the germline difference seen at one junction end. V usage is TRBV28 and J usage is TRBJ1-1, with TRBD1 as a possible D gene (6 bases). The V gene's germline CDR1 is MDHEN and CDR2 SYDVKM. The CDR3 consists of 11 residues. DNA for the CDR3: TGTGCCAGCATTGGGGGCCCGGGAGCCCACTTT. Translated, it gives CASIGGPGAHF.

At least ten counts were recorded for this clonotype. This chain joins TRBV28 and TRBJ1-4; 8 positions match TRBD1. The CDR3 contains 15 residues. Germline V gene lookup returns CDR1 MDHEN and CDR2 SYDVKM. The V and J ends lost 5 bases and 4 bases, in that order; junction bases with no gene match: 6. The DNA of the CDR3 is TGTGCCAGCAGTCAGACAGGACAGGGTAATGAAAAACTGTTTTTT. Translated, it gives CASSQTGQGNEKLFF.

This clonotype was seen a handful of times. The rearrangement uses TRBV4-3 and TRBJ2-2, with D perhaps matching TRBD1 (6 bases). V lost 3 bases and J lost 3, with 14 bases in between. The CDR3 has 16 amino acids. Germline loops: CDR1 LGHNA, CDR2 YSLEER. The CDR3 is CASSQVSYRDTGELFF. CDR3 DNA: TGCGCCAGCAGCCAGGTTTCCTACAGGGACACCGGGGAGCTGTTTTTT.

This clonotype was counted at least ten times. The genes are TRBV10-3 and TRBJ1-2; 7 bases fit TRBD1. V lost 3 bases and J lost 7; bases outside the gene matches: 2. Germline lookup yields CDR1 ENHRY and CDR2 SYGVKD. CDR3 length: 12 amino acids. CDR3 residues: CAISDDRVGYTF. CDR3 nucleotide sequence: TGTGCCATCAGTGATGACAGGGTTGGCTACACCTTC.

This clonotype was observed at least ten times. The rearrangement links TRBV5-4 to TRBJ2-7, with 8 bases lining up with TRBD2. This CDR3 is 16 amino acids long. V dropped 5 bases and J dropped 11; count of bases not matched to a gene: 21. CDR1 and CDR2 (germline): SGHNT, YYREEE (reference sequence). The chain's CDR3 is CASSSQEGLAGPQEYV. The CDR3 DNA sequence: TGTGCCAGCAGTTCGCAGGAGGGGCTAGCGGGTCCCCAGGAGTACGTC.

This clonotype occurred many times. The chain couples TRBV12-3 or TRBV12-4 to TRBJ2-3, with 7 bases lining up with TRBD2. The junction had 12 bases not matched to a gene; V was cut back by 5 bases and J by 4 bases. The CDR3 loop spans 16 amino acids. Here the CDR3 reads CASSGGLDRFSDTQYF. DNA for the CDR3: TGTGCCAGCAGTGGAGGACTAGATAGATTTTCAGATACGCAGTATTTT.

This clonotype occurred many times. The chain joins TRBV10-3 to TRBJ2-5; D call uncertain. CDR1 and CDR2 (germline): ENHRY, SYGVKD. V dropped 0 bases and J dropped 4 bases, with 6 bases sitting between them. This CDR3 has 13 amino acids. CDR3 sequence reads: CAISESGGETQYF. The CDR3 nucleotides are TGTGCCATCAGTGAGTCGGGTGGAGAGACCCAGTACTTC.

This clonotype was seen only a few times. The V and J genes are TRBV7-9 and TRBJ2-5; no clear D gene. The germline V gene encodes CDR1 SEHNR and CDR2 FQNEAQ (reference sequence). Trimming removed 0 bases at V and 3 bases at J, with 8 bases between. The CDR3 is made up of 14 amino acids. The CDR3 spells CASSLASLKETQYF. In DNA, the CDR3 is TGTGCCAGCAGCTTAGCGTCCCTTAAAGAGACCCAGTACTTC.

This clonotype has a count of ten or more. CDR3 amino acids: CSARWDTEAFF. The CDR3 DNA follows: TGCAGTGCTAGGTGGGACACTGAAGCTTTCTTT. This rearrangement joins TRBV20-1 to TRBJ1-1; D uncertain. CDR1 and CDR2 from the germline V gene are DFQATT and SNEGSKA (reference sequence). V lost 3 bases to trimming and J lost 3 bases, with 5 bases between them. The length of the CDR3 is 11 residues.

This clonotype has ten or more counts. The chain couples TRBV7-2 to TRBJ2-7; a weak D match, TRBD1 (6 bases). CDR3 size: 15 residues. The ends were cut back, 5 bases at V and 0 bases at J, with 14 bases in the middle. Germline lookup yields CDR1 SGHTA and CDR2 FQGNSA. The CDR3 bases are TGTGCCAGCAGCAAATCCGACAGGTCCTCCTACGAGCAGTACTTC. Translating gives CASSKSDRSSYEQYF.

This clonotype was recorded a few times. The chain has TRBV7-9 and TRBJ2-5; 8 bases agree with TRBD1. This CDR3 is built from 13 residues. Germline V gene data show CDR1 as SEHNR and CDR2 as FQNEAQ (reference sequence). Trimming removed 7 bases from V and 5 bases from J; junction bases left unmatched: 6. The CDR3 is CASTRTGIETQYF. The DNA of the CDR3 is TGTGCCAGCACCAGGACAGGGATCGAGACCCAGTACTTC.

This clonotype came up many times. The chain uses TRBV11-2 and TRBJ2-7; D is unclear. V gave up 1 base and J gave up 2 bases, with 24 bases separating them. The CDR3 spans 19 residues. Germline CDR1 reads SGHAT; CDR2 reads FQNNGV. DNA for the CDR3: TGTGCCAGCAGCTTAGCATTCGCGAAGGGTCCTTCGAACGCCTACGAGCAGTACTTC. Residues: CASSLAFAKGPSNAYEQYF.

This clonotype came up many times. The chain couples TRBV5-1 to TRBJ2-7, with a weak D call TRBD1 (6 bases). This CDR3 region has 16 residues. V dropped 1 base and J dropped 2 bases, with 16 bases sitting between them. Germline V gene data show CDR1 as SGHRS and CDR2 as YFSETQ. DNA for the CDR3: TGCGCCAGCAGCTTGAGGCCATCAGGGGCGCCCTACGAGCAGTACTTC. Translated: CASSLRPSGAPYEQYF.

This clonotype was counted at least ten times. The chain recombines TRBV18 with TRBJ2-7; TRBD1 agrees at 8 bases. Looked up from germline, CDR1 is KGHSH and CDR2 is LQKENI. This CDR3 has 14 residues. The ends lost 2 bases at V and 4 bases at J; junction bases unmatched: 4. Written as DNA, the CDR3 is TGTGCCAGCTCACCAGATCAGGGGGCTTACGAGCAGTACTTC. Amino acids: CASSPDQGAYEQYF.

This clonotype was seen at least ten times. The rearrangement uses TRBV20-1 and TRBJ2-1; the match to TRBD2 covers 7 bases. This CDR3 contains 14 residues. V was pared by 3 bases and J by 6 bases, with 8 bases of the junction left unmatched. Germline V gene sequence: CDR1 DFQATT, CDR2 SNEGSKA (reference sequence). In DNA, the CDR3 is TGCAGTGCTAGCCCGCTTGCGGGAGCCAATGAGCAGTTCTTC. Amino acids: CSASPLAGANEQFF.

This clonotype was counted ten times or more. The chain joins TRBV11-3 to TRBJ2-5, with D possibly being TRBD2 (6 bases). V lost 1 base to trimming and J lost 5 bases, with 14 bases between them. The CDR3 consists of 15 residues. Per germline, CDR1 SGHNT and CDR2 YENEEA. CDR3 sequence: CASSLAGAFAETQYF. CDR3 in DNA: TGTGCCAGCAGCTTAGCGGGAGCCTTCGCTGAGACCCAGTACTTC.

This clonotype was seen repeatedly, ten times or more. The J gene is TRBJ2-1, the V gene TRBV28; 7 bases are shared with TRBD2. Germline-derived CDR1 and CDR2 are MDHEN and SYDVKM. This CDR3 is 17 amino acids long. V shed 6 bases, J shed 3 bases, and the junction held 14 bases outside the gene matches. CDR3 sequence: CASRELHPSGFYNEQFF. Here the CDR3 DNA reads TGTGCCAGCAGAGAACTACACCCTAGCGGCTTCTACAATGAGCAGTTCTTC.

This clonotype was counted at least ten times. CDR3 nucleotides: TGCGCCAGCAGCCCGACTTATCCCGGGACTAGCGGCTACAATGAGCAGTTCTTC. As protein: CASSPTYPGTSGYNEQFF. This chain joins TRBV4-1 and TRBJ2-1; 11 bases agree with TRBD2. Germline CDR1 reads MGHRA; CDR2 reads YSYEKL. V trimming: 4 bases; J trimming: 3 bases; junction bases outside the gene matches: 11. The CDR3 spans 18 residues.

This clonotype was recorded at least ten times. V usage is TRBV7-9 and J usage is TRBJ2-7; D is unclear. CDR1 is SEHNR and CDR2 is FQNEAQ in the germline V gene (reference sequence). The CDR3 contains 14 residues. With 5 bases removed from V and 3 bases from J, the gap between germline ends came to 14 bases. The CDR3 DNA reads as TGTGCCAGCAGCCCACCCCTGGGATTCTACGAGCAGTACGTC. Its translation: CASSPPLGFYEQYV.

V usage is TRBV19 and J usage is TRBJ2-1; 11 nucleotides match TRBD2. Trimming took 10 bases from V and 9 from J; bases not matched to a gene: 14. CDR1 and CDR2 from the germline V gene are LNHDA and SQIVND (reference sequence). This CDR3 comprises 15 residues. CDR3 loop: CATSGTSGPWGEQFF. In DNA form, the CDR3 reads TGTGCCACCTCGGGGACTAGCGGCCCTTGGGGTGAGCAGTTCTTC.

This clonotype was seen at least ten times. CDR3 nucleotide sequence: TGTGCCAGCACCGGGGGACTAGCGGGCGACGAGCAGTACGTC. Translated: CASTGGLAGDEQYV. The chain links TRBV7-9 to TRBJ2-7; 12 bases agree with TRBD2. V lost 7 bases and J lost 5; bases outside the gene matches: 6. Germline V CDR1 and CDR2: SEHNR, FQNEAQ (reference sequence). CDR3 length: 14 amino acids.

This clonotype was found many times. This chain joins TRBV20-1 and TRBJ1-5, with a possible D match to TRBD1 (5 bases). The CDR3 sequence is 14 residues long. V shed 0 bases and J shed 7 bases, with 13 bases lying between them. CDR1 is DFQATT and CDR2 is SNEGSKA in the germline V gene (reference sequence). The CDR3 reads CSARDRGVGQPQHF. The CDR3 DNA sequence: TGCAGTGCTAGAGATCGGGGCGTAGGCCAGCCCCAGCATTTT.

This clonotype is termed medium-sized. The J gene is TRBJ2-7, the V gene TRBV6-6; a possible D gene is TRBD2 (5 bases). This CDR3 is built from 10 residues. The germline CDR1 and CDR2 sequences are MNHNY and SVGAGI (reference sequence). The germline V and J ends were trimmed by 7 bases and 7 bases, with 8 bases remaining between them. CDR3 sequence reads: CASIPGEQYV. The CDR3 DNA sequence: TGTGCCAGCATCCCGGGGGAGCAGTACGTC.